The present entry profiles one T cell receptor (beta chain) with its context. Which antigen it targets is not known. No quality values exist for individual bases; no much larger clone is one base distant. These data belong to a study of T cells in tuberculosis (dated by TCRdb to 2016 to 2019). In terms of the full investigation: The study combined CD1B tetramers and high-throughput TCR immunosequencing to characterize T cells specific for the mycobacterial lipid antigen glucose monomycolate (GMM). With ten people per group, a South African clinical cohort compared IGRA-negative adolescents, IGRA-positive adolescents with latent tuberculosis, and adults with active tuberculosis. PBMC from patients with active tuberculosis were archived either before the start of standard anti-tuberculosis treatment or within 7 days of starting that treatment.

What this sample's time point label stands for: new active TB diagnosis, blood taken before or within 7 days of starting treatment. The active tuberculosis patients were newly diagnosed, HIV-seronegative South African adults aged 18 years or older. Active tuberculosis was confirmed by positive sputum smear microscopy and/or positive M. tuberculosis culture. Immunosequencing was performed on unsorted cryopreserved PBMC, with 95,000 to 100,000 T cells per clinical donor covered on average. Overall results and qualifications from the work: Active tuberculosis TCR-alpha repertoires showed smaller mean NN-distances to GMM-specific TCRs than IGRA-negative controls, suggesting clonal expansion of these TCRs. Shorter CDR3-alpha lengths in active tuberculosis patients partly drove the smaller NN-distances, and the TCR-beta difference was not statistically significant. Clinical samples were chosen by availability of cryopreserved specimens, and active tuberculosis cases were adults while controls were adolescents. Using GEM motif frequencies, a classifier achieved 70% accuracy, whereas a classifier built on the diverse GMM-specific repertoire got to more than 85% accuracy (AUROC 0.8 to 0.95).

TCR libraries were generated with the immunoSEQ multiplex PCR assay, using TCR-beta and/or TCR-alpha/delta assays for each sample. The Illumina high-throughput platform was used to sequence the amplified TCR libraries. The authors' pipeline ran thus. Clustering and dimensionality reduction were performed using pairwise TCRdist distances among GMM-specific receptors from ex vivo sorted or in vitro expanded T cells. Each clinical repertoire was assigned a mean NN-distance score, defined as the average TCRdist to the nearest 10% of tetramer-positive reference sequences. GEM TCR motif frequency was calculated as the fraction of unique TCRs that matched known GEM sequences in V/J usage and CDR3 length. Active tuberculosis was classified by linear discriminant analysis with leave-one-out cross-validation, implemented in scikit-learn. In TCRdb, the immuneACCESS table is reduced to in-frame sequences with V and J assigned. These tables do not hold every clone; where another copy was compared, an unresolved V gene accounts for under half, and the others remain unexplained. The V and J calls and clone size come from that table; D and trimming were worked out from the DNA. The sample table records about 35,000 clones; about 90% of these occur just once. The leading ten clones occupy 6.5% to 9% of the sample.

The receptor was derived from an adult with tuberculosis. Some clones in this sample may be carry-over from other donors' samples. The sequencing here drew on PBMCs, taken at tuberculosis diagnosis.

The DNA sequence is as follows: TGTGCCAGCAGTTATGGGCAGGGGGCGCATCAGCCCCAGCATTTT. It encodes CASSYGQGAHQPQHF. The rearranged chain carries TRBV6-5 and TRBJ1-5, and 8 junction bases match TRBD1. The germline V and J ends show losses of 3 bases and 5 bases respectively, and no gene match explains 6 bases of the junction. Taken from cysteine to phenylalanine, the CDR3 has 15 residues. Only the CDR3 DNA is retained, 45 bases long and in frame from the first base. From a lookup of the germline V gene, CDR1 and CDR2 are MNHEY and SVGAGI.